Listed here are 16 T cell receptor beta chains from one sample, sequenced in a study of blood T cells in healthy people across ages. A sample-barcoded 5' primer and a J-beta primer mix were used in a second PCR of roughly 7 to 11 cycles. TCRdb recomputed calls from the 5' RACE reads with MiXCR, one row per CDR3 protein. The table lists about 400,000 distinct CDR3 sequences, approximately 52% of them singletons. The sequenced sample was blood. Receptor source: a man between 60 and 75 years old in good health.

The V call is TRBV4-3, the J call TRBJ1-1; a possible D gene is TRBD1 (5 bases). This CDR3 is built from 15 residues. Trimming removed 2 bases at V and 1 base at J, with 11 bases between. CDR1 and CDR2 (germline): LGHNA, YSLEER. CDR3 region: CASSQYDSGNTEAFF. The CDR3 DNA reads TGCGCCAGCAGCCAATACGACAGCGGGAACACTGAAGCTTTCTTT.

This chain links TRBV6-6 with TRBJ2-7; D not certain. The CDR3 spans 15 residues. Trimming cost V 2 bases and J 4 bases, with 15 bases left between them. Germline CDR1 MNHNY, CDR2 SVGAGI (reference sequence). This CDR3 reads CASSYGQGKTYEQYF. The CDR3 DNA is TGTGCCAGCAGTTACGGTCAAGGGAAAACATACGAGCAGTACTTC.

The V gene is TRBV11-2, the J gene TRBJ2-1; 13 positions agree with TRBD2. The CDR3 is made up of 24 amino acids. The germline V gene encodes CDR1 SGHAT and CDR2 FQNNGV. Trimming removed 5 bases from V and 0 bases from J; junction bases left unmatched: 25. CDR3 nucleotide sequence: TGTGCCAGCAGCCCCCGACCGTCTAGGGGCGGGACTAGCGGGACCCGGAGCTCCTACAATGAGCAGTTCTTC. This sequence encodes CASSPRPSRGGTSGTRSSYNEQFF.

Here the CDR3 DNA reads TGCAGTGCTCCCAGCCCAGGGACTAGCCACTACGAGCAGTACTTC. Its translation is CSAPSPGTSHYEQYF. The chain is built from TRBV20-1 and TRBJ2-5; 9 bases align to TRBD2. The J call may be faulty, since TRBJ2-7 better matches the DNA end. The CDR3 has 15 amino acids. CDR1 is DFQATT, CDR2 SNEGSKA, per germline (reference sequence).

This clonotype was counted only a few times. The chain couples TRBV7-3 to TRBJ2-5; 7 bases line up with TRBD2. V shed 4 bases and J 5 bases; nucleotides not matched to a gene: 13. Germline CDR1 SGHTA, CDR2 FQGTGA. The CDR3 loop spans 16 amino acids. The CDR3 region has the DNA TGTGCCAGCAGCTCCCCCGGTCTGGGAGGGGTCGAGACCCAGTACTTC. Translating it yields CASSSPGLGGVETQYF. Variable domain in full (rest from reference TRBV7-3 and TRBJ2-5): GAGVSQTPSNKVTEKGKYVELRCDPISGHTALYWYRQSLGQGPEFLIYFQGTGAADDSGLPNDRFFAVRPEGSVSTLKIQRTERGDSAVYLCASSSPGLGGVETQYFGPGTRLLVL.

The chain has TRBV6-4 and TRBJ1-1; no clear D. CDR3 length: 13 amino acids. Trimming shortened V by 4 bases and J by 3 bases, and 9 bases separated the two germline ends. Germline CDR1 MRHNA, CDR2 SNTAGT. Here the CDR3 reads CASSVREDTEAFF. The CDR3 region has the DNA TGTGCCAGCAGTGTGAGGGAGGACACTGAAGCTTTCTTT.

This clonotype was found a few times. This CDR3 is CASSATGHQGYTF. Written as DNA, the CDR3 is TGTGCCAGCAGCGCAACGGGACATCAGGGCTACACCTTC. This chain joins TRBV5-5 and TRBJ1-2; weak D call: TRBD1 (6 bases). The V end was cut by 4 bases, the J end by 8 bases, with 15 bases between. Per germline, CDR1 SGHKS and CDR2 YYEKEE (reference sequence). The CDR3 covers 13 residues.

Concerning this clonotype: A much larger clone differs by one base, so this may be a read error. V and J are TRBV6-2 or TRBV6-3 and TRBJ2-7; 11 positions agree with TRBD2. Germline loops: CDR1 MNHEY, CDR2 SVGEGT. This CDR3 spans 18 amino acids. The chain's CDR3 is CASSLGWGLAALTYELYF. The CDR3 DNA follows: TGTGCCAGCAGTCTCGGTTGGGGACTAGCGGCCTTAACCTACGAGCTGTACTTC.

The genes are TRBV3-1 and TRBJ2-1, with a tentative D call TRBD2 (6 bases). Germline V gene data show CDR1 as LGHDT and CDR2 as YNNKEL (reference sequence). Trimming stripped 3 bases from V and 15 bases from J, with 15 bases between. This CDR3 contains 12 residues. The CDR3 sequence is CASSQGPGVRFF. In DNA, the CDR3 is TGTGCCAGCAGCCAGGGGCCGGGGGTTAGGTTCTTC.

The chain couples TRBV7-8 to TRBJ2-1, with D perhaps TRBD2 (5 bases). There are 14 residues in the CDR3. V was trimmed by 3 bases and J by 4 bases, leaving 10 bases between them. Per the germline V gene, CDR1 is SGHVS and CDR2 is FQNEAQ. The CDR3 nucleotides read TGTGCCAGCAGCTTCCGGGATTCATACAATGAGCAGTTCTTC. Translated, it gives CASSFRDSYNEQFF.

V usage is TRBV6-5 and J usage is TRBJ1-1; D is unresolved. CDR1 MNHEY and CDR2 SVGAGI come from the germline V gene. The CDR3 is 11 amino acids. V lost 2 bases and J 3 bases, leaving 1 base between the germline ends. The CDR3 DNA is TGTGCCAGCAGTTACGACACTGAAGCTTTCTTT. It translates to CASSYDTEAFF.

The chain uses TRBV5-1 and TRBJ2-3; 7 nucleotides line up with TRBD2. CDR3 length equals 14 residues. Germline CDR1 and CDR2: SGHRS and YFSETQ. The ends lost 0 bases at V and 5 bases at J; junction bases unmatched: 3. CDR3 region: CASSLGEREDTQYF. In nucleotides, the CDR3 is TGCGCCAGCAGCTTGGGGGAGCGGGAAGATACGCAGTATTTT.

V gene TRBV11-2 combines with J gene TRBJ2-1; D is ambiguous. The ends were cut back, 1 base at V and 3 bases at J, with 19 bases in the middle. CDR1 is SGHAT and CDR2 is FQNNGV in the germline V gene. The CDR3 extends over 18 amino acids. The CDR3, as DNA: TGTGCCAGCAGCTTAGGGGGTAGCAACCACTACTACTACAATGAGCAGTTCTTC. Protein sequence: CASSLGGSNHYYYNEQFF.

V is TRBV29-1 and J is TRBJ2-1; TRBD2 aligns across 9 bases. Germline values: CDR1 SQVTM, CDR2 ANQGSEA. The CDR3 consists of 15 residues. V was clipped by 6 bases and J by 3 bases; unmatched bases: 9. The CDR3 DNA sequence: TGCAGCGTCCCGAATTTAGCGGGAGTCTACAATGAGCAGTTCTTC. It is translated as CSVPNLAGVYNEQFF.

This clonotype was found many times. This chain joins TRBV5-5 and TRBJ2-3; TRBD1 or TRBD2 may be the D gene (5 bases each). The V gene lost 0 bases and the J gene lost 7 bases, with 15 bases spanning the gap. The germline gives CDR1 SGHKS, CDR2 YYEKEE (reference sequence). The CDR3 runs 15 residues. The DNA for the CDR3 is TGTGCCAGCAGCTTGGTGGGGCCCCCGGGGAATACGCAGTATTTT. Translation gives CASSLVGPPGNTQYF. Full variable domain (rest looked up from reference TRBV5-5 and TRBJ2-3): DAGVTQSPTHLIKTRGQQVTLRCSPISGHKSVSWYQQVLGQGPQFIFQYYEKEERGRGNFPDRFSARQFPNYSSELNVNALLLGDSALYLCASSLVGPPGNTQYFGPGTRLTVL.

This chain links TRBV12-3 or TRBV12-4 with TRBJ2-5; no definite D call. The CDR3 extends over 13 amino acids. V was clipped by 3 bases and J by 0 bases, with 5 bases between them. CDR3 loop: CASSFLDQETQYF. In DNA form, the CDR3 reads TGTGCCAGCAGTTTTCTAGACCAAGAGACCCAGTACTTC.